This T cell receptor (beta chain) was captured by sequencing in a study of Ad26.COV2.S vaccination and SARS-CoV-2 variants. On the study more broadly: The donor was enrolled in the Ad26.COV2.S arm of the COV1001 trial.

Documented treatment: about 20 received Ad26.COV2.S at low or high dose, single or two shots; roughly five received placebo; per-sample allocation not given. Sampling happened 63 days after the first vaccine or placebo injection. As concerns this clone: As yet, its antigen is unknown.

Here immunoSEQ multiplex PCR was the method, and the copy in TCRdb shows in-frame clones only, minus some. This sample has roughly 500,000 clones, with about 83% found just once. Study-level points and caveats: Similar non-spike TCR breadth was seen in vaccine and placebo recipients.

The CDR3 is made up of 13 amino acids. The V end was cut by 1 base, the J end by 10 bases, with 9 bases between. Germline lookup yields CDR1 SGHDT and CDR2 YYEEEE. The V call is TRBV5-6, the J call TRBJ1-6; D gene unclear. The receptor was isolated from a person aged 18 to 59 who received the Ad26.COV2.S COVID-19 vaccine or a placebo. This specimen was peripheral blood, taken in a trial of Ad26.COV2.S vaccine versus placebo. The CDR3 DNA reads as TGTGCCAGCAGCTTGTCCGGGAGGTCACCCCTCCACTTT. It translates to CASSLSGRSPLHF. The whole variable domain, filled in from reference TRBV5-6 and TRBJ1-6, reads DAGVTQSPTHLIKTRGQQVTLRCSPKSGHDTVSWYQQALGQGPQFIFQYYEEEERQRGNFPDRFSGHQFPNYSSELNVNALLLGDSALYLCASSLSGRSPLHFGNGTRLTVT.